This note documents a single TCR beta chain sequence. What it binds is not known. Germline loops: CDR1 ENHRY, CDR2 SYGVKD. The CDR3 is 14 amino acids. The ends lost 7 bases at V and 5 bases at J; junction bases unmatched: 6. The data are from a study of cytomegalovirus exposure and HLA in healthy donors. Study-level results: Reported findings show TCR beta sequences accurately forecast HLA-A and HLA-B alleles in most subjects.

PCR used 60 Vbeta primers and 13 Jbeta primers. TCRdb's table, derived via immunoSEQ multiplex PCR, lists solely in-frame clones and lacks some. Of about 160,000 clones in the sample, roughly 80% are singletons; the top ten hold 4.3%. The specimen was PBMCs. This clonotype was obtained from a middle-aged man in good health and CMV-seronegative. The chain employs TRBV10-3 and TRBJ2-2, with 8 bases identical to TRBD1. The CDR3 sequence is CAITRTGRTGELFF. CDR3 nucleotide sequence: TGTGCCATCACCCGGACAGGGAGGACCGGGGAGCTGTTTTTT.